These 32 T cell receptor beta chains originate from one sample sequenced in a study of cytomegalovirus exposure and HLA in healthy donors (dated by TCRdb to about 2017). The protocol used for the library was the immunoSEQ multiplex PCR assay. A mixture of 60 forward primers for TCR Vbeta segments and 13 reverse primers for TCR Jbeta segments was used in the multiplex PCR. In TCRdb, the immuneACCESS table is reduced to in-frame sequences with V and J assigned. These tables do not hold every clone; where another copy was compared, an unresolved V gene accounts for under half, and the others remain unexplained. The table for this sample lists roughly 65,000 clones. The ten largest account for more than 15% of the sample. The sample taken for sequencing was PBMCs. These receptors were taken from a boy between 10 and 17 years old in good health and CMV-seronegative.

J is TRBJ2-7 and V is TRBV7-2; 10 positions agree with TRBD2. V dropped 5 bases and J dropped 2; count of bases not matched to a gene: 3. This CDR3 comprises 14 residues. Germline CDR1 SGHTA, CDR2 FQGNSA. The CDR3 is CASSASGSAYEQYF. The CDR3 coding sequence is TGTGCCAGCAGCGCTAGCGGGAGTGCCTACGAGCAGTACTTC.

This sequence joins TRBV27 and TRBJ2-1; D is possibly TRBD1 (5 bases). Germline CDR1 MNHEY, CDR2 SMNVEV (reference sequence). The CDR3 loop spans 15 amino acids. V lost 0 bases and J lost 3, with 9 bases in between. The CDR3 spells CASSLSPRDYNEQFF. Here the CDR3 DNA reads TGTGCCAGCAGTTTATCGCCCAGGGACTACAATGAGCAGTTCTTC.

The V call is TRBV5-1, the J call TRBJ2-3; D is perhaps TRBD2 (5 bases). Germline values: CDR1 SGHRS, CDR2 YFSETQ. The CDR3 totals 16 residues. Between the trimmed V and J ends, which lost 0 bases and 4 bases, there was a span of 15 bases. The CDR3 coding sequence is TGCGCCAGCAGCTTGGTACCGGGGTCAGGCGCAGATACGCAGTATTTT. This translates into CASSLVPGSGADTQYF.

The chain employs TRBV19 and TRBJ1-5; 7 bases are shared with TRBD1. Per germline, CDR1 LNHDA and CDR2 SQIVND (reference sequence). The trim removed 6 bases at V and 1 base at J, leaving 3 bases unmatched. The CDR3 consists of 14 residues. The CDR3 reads CASSPGQSNQPQHF. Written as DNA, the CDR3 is TGTGCCAGTAGCCCGGGACAGAGCAATCAGCCCCAGCATTTT.

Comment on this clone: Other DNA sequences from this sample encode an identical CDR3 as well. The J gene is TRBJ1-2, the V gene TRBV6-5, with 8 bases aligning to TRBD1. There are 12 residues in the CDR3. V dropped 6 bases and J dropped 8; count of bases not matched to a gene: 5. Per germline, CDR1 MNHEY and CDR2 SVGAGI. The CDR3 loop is CASRSTGEGYTF. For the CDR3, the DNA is TGTGCCAGCAGATCGACAGGGGAGGGCTACACCTTC.

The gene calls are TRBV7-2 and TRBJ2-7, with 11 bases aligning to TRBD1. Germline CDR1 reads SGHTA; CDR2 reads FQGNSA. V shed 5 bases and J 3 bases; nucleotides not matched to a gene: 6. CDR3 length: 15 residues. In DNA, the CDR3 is TGTGCCAGCAGCATGACCGGGACAGGGGGCTACGAGCAGTACTTC. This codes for CASSMTGTGGYEQYF.

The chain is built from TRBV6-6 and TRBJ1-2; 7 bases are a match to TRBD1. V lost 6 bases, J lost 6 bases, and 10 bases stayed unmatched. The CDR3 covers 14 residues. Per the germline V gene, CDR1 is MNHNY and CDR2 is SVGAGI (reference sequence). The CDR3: CASSQPGTEDGYTF. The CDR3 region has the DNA TGTGCCAGCAGCCAACCCGGGACAGAAGATGGCTACACCTTC.

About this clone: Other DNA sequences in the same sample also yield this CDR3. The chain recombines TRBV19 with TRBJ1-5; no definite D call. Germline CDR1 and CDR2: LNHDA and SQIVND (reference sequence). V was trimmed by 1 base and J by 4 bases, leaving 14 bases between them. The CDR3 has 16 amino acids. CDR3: CASSIGYSTTNQPQHF. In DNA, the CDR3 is TGTGCCAGTAGTATAGGTTACAGTACGACAAATCAGCCCCAGCATTTT.

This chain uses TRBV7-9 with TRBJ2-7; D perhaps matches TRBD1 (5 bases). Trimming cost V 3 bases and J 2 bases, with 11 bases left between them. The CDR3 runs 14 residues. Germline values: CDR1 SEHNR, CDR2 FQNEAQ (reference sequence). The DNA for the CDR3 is TGTGCCAGCAGCTTTGGTCAGGGAACCTACGAGCAGTACTTC. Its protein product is CASSFGQGTYEQYF.

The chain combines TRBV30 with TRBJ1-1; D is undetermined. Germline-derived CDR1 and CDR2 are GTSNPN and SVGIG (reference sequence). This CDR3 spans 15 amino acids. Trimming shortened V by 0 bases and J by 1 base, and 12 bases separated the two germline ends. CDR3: CAWSVRGKRNTEAFF. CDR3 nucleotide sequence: TGTGCCTGGAGTGTACGCGGGAAGAGGAACACTGAAGCTTTCTTT.

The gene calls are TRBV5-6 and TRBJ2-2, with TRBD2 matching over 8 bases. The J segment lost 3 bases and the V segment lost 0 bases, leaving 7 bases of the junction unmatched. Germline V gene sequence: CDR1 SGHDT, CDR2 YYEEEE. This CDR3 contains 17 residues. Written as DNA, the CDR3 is TGTGCCAGCAGCTTGGTCCGGGGGGGCATGTACACCGGGGAGCTGTTTTTT. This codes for CASSLVRGGMYTGELFF. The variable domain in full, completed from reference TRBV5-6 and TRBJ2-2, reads DAGVTQSPTHLIKTRGQQVTLRCSPKSGHDTVSWYQQALGQGPQFIFQYYEEEERQRGNFPDRFSGHQFPNYSSELNVNALLLGDSALYLCASSLVRGGMYTGELFFGEGSRLTVL.

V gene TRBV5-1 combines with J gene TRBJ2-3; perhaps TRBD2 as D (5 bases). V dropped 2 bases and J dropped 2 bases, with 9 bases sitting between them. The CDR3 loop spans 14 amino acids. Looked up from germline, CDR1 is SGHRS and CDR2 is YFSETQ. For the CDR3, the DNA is TGCGCCAGCAGCTTAGGAGGAGCCACAGATACGCAGTATTTT. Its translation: CASSLGGATDTQYF.

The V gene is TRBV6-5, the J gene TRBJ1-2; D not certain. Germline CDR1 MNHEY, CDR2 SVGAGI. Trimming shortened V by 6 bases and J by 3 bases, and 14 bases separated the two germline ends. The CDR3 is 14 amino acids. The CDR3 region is CASRPGSSDYGYTF. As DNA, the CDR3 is TGTGCCAGCAGGCCGGGATCGTCGGACTATGGCTACACCTTC.

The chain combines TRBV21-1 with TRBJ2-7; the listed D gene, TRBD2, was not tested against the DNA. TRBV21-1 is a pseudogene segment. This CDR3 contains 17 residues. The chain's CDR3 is CASSKGTPASGSYEQYF. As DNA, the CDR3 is TGTGCCAGCAGCAAAGGAACACCTGCTAGCGGGAGCTACGAGCAGTACTTC.

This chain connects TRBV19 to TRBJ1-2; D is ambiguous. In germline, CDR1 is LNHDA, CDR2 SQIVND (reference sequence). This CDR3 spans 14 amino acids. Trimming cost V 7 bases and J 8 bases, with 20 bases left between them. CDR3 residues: CASIHGPGFVGYTF. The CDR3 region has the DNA TGTGCCAGTATCCACGGTCCAGGTTTCGTCGGCTACACCTTC.

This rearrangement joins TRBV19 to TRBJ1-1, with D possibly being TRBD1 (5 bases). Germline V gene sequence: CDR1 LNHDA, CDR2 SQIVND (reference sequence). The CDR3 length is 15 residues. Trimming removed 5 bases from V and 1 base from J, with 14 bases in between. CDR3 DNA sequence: TGTGCCAGTAGTCTCACAATGACAGCGAACACTGAAGCTTTCTTT. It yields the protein CASSLTMTANTEAFF.

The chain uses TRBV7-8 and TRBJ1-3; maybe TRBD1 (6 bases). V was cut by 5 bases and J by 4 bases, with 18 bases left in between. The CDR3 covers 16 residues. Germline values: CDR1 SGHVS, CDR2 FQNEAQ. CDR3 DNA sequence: TGTGCCAGCAGCCCGAAGACCGGGACACACGGAAACACCATATATTTT. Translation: CASSPKTGTHGNTIYF.

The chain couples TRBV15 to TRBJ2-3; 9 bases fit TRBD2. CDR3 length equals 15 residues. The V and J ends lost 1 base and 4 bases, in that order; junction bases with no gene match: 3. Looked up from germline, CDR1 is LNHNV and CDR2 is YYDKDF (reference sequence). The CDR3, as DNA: TGTGCCACCAGCAGAGTAGCGGGGGAGGCAGATACGCAGTATTTT. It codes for CATSRVAGEADTQYF.

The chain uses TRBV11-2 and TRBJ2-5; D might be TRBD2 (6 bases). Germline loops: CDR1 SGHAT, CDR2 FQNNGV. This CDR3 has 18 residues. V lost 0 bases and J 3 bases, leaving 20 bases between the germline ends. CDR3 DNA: TGTGCCAGCAGCTTAGAGGGGGTGGGGGGAATCGGGAAAGAGACCCAGTACTTC. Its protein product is CASSLEGVGGIGKETQYF.

The CDR3 loop reads CSAGEGGYTEAFF. DNA of the CDR3: TGCAGCGCCGGAGAAGGGGGTTACACTGAAGCTTTCTTT. The chain couples TRBV29-1 to TRBJ1-1; possibly TRBD1 for D (6 bases). The V end was cut by 7 bases, the J end by 3 bases, with 15 bases between. The germline V gene encodes CDR1 SQVTM and CDR2 ANQGSEA. The CDR3 totals 13 residues.

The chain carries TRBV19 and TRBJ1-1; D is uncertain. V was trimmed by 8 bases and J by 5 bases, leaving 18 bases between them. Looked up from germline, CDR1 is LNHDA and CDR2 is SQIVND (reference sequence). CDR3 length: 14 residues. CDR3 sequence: CASSSRGRVTEAFF. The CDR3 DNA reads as TGTGCCAGTTCAAGTCGTGGGAGAGTGACTGAAGCTTTCTTT.

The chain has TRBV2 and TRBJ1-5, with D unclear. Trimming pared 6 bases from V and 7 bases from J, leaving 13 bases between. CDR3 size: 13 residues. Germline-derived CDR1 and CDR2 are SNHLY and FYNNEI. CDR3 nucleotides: TGTGCCAGCAGAGTAGAGACCGGGCAGCCCCAGCATTTT. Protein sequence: CASRVETGQPQHF. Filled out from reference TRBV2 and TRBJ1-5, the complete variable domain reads EPEVTQTPSHQVTQMGQEVILRCVPISNHLYFYWYRQILGQKVEFLVSFYNNEISEKSEIFDDQFSVERPDGSNFTLKIRSTKLEDSAMYFCASRVETGQPQHFGDGTRLSIL.

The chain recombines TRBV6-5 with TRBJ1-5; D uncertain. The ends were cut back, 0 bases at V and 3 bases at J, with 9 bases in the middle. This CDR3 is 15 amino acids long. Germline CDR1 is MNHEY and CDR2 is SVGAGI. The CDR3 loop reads CASSYSSASNQPQHF. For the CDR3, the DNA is TGTGCCAGCAGTTACTCGAGCGCTTCCAATCAGCCCCAGCATTTT.

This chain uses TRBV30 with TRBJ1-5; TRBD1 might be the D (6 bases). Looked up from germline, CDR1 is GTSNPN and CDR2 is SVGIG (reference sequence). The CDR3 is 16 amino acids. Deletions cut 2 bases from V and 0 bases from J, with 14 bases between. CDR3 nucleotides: TGTGCCTGGAGTCAGGACAGCCCGCTTAGCAATCAGCCCCAGCATTTT. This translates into CAWSQDSPLSNQPQHF.

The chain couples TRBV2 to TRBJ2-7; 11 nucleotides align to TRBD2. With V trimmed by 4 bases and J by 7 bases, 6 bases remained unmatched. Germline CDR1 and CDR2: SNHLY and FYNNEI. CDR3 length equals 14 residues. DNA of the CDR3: TGTGCCAGCAGTGTGCCTAGCGGGAGGCAGGAGCAGTACTTC. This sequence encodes CASSVPSGRQEQYF.

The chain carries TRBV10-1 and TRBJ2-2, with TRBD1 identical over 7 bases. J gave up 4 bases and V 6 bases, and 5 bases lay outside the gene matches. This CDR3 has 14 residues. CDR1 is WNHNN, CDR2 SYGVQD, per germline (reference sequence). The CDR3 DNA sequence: TGCGCCAGCAGGGACGGGACAGTCACCGGGGAGCTGTTTTTT. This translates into CASRDGTVTGELFF.

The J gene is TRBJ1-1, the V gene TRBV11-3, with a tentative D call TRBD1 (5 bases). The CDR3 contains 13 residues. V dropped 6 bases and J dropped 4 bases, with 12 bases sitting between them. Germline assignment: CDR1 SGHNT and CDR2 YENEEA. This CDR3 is CASSSQGFTEAFF. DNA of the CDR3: TGTGCCAGCAGTTCGCAGGGATTCACTGAAGCTTTCTTT.

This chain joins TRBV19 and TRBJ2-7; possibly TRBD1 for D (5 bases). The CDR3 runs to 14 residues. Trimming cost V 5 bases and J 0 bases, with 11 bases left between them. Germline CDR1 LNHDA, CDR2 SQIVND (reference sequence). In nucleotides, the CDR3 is TGTGCCAGTAGTTTTCAGACAGACTCCTACGAGCAGTACTTC. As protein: CASSFQTDSYEQYF.

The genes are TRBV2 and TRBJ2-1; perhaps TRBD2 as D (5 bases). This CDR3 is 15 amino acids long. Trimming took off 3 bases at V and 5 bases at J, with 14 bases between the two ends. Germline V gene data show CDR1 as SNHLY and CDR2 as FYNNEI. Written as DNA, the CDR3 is TGTGCCAGCAGTGACCCGGGATCCCTTGACAATGAGCAGTTCTTC. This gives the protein CASSDPGSLDNEQFF.

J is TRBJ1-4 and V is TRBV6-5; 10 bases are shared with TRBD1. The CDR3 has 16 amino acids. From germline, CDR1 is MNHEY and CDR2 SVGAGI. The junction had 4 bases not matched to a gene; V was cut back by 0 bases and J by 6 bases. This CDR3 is CASSYSSGTGDEKLFF. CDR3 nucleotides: TGTGCCAGCAGTTACTCATCCGGGACAGGGGATGAAAAACTGTTTTTT.

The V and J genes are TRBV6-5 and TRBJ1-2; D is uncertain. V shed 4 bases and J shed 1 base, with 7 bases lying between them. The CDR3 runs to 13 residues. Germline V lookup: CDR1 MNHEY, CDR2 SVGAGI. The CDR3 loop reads CASSFDSNYGYTF. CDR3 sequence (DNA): TGTGCCAGCAGTTTTGATAGTAACTATGGCTACACCTTC.

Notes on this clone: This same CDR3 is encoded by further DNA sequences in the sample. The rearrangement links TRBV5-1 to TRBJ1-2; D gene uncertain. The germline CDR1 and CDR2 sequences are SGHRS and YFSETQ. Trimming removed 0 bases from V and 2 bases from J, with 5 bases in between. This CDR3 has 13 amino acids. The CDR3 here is CASSLGRNYGYTF. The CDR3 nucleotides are TGCGCCAGCAGCTTGGGCAGAAACTATGGCTACACCTTC.